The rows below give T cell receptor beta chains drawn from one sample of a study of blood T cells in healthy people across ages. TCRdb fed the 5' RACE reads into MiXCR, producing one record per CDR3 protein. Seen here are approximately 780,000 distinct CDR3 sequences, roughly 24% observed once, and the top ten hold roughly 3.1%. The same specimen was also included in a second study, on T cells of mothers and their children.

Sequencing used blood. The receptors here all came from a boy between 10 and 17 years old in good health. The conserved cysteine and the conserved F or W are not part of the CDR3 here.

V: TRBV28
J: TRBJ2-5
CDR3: ASSLRKGTQETQY

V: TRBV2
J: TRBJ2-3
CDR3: AGRAGTSGDTQY

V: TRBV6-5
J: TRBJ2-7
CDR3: ASSYSSGSHEQY

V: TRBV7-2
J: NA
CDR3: ASSSGGFREQF

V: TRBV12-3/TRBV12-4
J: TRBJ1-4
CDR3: ASSLARRNEKLF

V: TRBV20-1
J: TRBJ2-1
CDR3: SASSKTNEQF

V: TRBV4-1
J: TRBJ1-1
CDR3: ASSYHRLNTEAF

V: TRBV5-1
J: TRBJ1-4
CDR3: ASSSGQPTNEKLF

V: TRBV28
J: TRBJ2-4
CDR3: ASSFPTFLNIQY

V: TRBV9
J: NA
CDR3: ASSPTVRAYEQY

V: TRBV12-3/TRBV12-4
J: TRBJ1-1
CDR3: ASSFLTENAEAF

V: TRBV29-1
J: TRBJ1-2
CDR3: SAERGGRDGYT

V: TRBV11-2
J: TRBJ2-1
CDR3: ANSSDRGLYNEQF

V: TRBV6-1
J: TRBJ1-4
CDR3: ASSEVRGGSEKLF

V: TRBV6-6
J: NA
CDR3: ASSAEHYEQY

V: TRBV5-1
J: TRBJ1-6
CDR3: ASSMAQGGYSPLH

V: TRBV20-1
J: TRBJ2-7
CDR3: SARGLLAGTYEQY

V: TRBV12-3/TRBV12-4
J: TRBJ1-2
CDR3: ASRTRDGPRANYGYT

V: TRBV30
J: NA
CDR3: AWSIRIGNEQF

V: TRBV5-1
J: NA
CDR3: ASSATGTGGSDEQF

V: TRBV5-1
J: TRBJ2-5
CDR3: ASSLTGDVETQY

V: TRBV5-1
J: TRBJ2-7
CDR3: ASSSDRTYEQY

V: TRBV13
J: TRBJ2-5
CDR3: ASRIGNQETQY

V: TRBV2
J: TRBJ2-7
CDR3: ASRKTSGHSYEQY

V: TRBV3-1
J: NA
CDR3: ASSQGTGEFYEQY

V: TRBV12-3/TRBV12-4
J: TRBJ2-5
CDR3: ASRGGQETQY

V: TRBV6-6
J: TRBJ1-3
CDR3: ASTLGNTIY

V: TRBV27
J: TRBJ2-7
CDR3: ASSPPKRGPSYEQY

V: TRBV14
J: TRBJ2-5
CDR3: ASSQGLRPETQY

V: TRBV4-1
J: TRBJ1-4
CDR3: ASSSPTAGRAEGNEKLF

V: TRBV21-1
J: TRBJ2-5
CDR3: ASSKHVLSQETQY

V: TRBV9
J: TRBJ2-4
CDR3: ASSVEGGRSNIQY

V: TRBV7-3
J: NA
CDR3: ASSPDFYTEQF

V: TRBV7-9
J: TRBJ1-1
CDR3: ASREQLNTEAF

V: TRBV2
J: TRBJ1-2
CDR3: ASSATANYGYT

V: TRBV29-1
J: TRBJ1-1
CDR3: SVVGQNTEAF

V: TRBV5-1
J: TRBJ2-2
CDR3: ASSLMASGGQPNTGELF

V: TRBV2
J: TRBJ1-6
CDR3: ASSERQLISYNSPLH

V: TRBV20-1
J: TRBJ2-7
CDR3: SARDPRSTSLEQY

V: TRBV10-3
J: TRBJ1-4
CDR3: AISGTFDRGNEKLF

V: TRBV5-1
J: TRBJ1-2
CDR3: ASSLEAEGYGYT

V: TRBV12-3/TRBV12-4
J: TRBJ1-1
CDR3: ASSRTGGGAGAF